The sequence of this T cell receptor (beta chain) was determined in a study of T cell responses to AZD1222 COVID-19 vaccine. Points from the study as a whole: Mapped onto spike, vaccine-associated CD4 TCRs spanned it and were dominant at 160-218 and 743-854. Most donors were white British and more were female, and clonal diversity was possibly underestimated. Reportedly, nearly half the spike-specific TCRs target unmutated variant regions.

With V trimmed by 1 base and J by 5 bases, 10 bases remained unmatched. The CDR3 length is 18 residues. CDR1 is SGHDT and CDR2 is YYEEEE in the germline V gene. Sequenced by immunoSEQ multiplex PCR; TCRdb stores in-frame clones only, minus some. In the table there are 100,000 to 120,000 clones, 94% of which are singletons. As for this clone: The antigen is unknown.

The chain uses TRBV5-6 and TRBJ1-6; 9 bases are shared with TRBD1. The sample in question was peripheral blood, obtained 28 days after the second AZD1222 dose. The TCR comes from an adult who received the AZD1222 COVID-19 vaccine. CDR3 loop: CASSLPNTGGADNSPLHF. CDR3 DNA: TGTGCCAGCAGCTTGCCCAATACAGGGGGCGCGGATAATTCACCCCTCCACTTT. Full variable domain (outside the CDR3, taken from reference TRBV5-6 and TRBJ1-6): DAGVTQSPTHLIKTRGQQVTLRCSPKSGHDTVSWYQQALGQGPQFIFQYYEEEERQRGNFPDRFSGHQFPNYSSELNVNALLLGDSALYLCASSLPNTGGADNSPLHFGNGTRLTVT.